The clone carrying this T cell receptor beta chain turned up a few times. Its specificity is unknown. The length of the CDR3 is 14 residues. CDR1 is SGHRS and CDR2 is YFSETQ in the germline V gene. V shed 1 base and J shed 2 bases, with 9 bases lying between them. The study reverse transcribed the entire isolated RNA, so it sequenced expressed TCRB transcripts. Samples of naive, central memory and regulatory T cells yielded a mean of about 3.4 million reads. Data came from immunoSEQ multiplex PCR; TCRdb stores just in-frame clones and leaves some out. This sample has 300,000 to 350,000 clones, with approximately 10% found just once. This entry is derived from a study of beta chain features in type 1 diabetes. Study-level findings and limits: Significant though moderate, a shortening of TCRB CDR3s appeared in all four CD4+ subsets of Type 1 diabetes patients.

This sequence was found in a man in his thirties or forties with type 1 diabetes. This chain connects TRBV5-1 to TRBJ1-1; D gene ambiguous. Specimen: central memory CD4+ T cells from blood. The CDR3 reads CASSLNPGNTEAFF. CDR3 DNA: TGCGCCAGCAGCTTGAATCCAGGAAACACTGAAGCTTTCTTT.